The 16 T cell receptor beta chains below were found in one sample sequenced in a study of cytomegalovirus exposure and HLA in healthy donors. TCRdb's table, derived via immunoSEQ multiplex PCR, lists solely in-frame clones and lacks some. This table has under 300,000 clones, around 85% appearing once. The material sequenced was PBMCs. The receptors come from a woman between 25 and 40 years old in good health and CMV-seropositive.

Concerning this clone: The sample carries other DNA sequences with the same CDR3. V is TRBV19 and J is TRBJ1-2, with a possible D match to TRBD1 (6 bases). V lost 0 bases, J lost 5 bases, and 13 bases lay in between. The CDR3 is made up of 15 amino acids. Germline V gene sequence: CDR1 LNHDA, CDR2 SQIVND (reference sequence). In DNA form, the CDR3 reads TGTGCCAGTAGTATAGATTCGGGGACACCGTATGGCTACACCTTC. Translating it yields CASSIDSGTPYGYTF. Full variable domain (remainder filled in from reference TRBV19 and TRBJ1-2): DGGITQSPKYLFRKEGQNVTLSCEQNLNHDAMYWYRQDPGQGLRLIYYSQIVNDFQKGDIAEGYSVSREKKESFPLTVTSAQKNPTAFYLCASSIDSGTPYGYTFGSGTRLTVV.

The chain carries TRBV6-5 and TRBJ1-4; 7 nucleotides agree with TRBD1. The CDR3 is 14 residues long. Germline-derived CDR1 and CDR2 are MNHEY and SVGAGI. J gave up 3 bases and V 6 bases, and 4 bases lay outside the gene matches. CDR3 coding DNA: TGTGCCAGCAGACCGGGACAGCCTAATGAAAAACTGTTTTTT. This encodes CASRPGQPNEKLFF.

V is TRBV7-6 and J is TRBJ1-3, with 8 bases aligning to TRBD1. The ends lost 1 base at V and 2 bases at J; junction bases unmatched: 10. CDR3 length: 18 residues. Germline-derived CDR1 and CDR2 are SGHVS and FNYEAQ. CDR3 residues: CASSLVAQGARTGNTIYF. In DNA form, the CDR3 reads TGTGCCAGCAGCTTAGTTGCCCAGGGGGCGCGGACTGGAAACACCATATATTTT.

V and J are TRBV9 and TRBJ2-1, with 9 bases lining up with TRBD2. From germline, CDR1 is SGDLS and CDR2 YYNGEE. V dropped 3 bases and J dropped 4; count of bases not matched to a gene: 11. The length of the CDR3 is 17 residues. The CDR3 sequence is CASSAGVSAGGYNEQFF. The CDR3 nucleotides read TGTGCCAGCAGCGCGGGGGTCTCCGCGGGAGGGTACAATGAGCAGTTCTTC.

CDR3 nucleotide sequence: TGTGCCAGCAGTGATCCGATAGGCACAGGGACTGAAGCTTTCTTT. Protein product: CASSDPIGTGTEAFF. This chain links TRBV2 with TRBJ1-1; possible D gene TRBD1, 6 bases. CDR3 length equals 15 residues. The germline V gene has CDR1 SNHLY and CDR2 FYNNEI. The V gene lost 3 bases and the J gene lost 5 bases, with 16 bases spanning the gap.

J is TRBJ1-1 and V is TRBV2; possibly TRBD1 for D (6 bases). Germline CDR1 and CDR2: SNHLY and FYNNEI. Trimming stripped 5 bases from V and 9 bases from J, with 16 bases between. The CDR3 sequence is 13 residues long. The CDR3 DNA is TGTGCCAGCAGTAGGGACATCCCAACCCAAGCTTTCTTT. Its protein product is CASSRDIPTQAFF.

The chain combines TRBV11-3 with TRBJ2-5, with 7 bases matching TRBD1. The junction had 5 bases not matched to a gene; V was cut back by 2 bases and J by 5 bases. The CDR3 contains 14 residues. Germline loops: CDR1 SGHNT, CDR2 YENEEA. DNA for the CDR3: TGTGCCAGCAGCTTAACAGGGGTTTTTGAGACCCAGTACTTC. Amino acid sequence: CASSLTGVFETQYF.

This clone was counted ten times or more. The chain joins TRBV7-8 to TRBJ2-7, with D uncertain. Germline CDR1 is SGHVS and CDR2 is FQNEAQ. Trimming pared 2 bases from V and 3 bases from J, leaving 8 bases between. The CDR3 is 13 residues long. CDR3 residues: CASSLTGFYEQYF. The CDR3 DNA reads TGTGCCAGCAGCTTAACGGGTTTCTACGAGCAGTACTTC.

Written as DNA, the CDR3 is TGTGCCAGCAGCCGCAATAGCGGGAGTAGGGAAGAGACCCAGTACTTC. Its translation is CASSRNSGSREETQYF. This rearrangement joins TRBV7-6 to TRBJ2-5; 9 bases match TRBD2. CDR3 length: 16 amino acids. Germline V gene lookup returns CDR1 SGHVS and CDR2 FNYEAQ. V lost 5 bases and J lost 3; bases outside the gene matches: 10.

This chain links TRBV9 with TRBJ1-2; D is perhaps TRBD1 (6 bases). CDR1 and CDR2 from the germline V gene are SGDLS and YYNGEE. Between the trimmed V and J ends, which lost 3 bases and 4 bases, there was a span of 22 bases. This CDR3 contains 17 residues. The chain's CDR3 is CASSADTGFFPIYGYTF. The DNA for the CDR3 is TGTGCCAGCAGCGCAGATACAGGGTTTTTTCCGATCTATGGCTACACCTTC.

The V and J genes are TRBV7-8 and TRBJ2-3, with D possibly being TRBD1 (6 bases). From germline, CDR1 is SGHVS and CDR2 FQNEAQ. V lost 5 bases and J 0 bases, leaving 12 bases between the germline ends. The CDR3 contains 15 residues. The CDR3 loop reads CASSHRAFSTDTQYF. In nucleotides, the CDR3 is TGTGCCAGCAGCCACAGGGCTTTCAGCACAGATACGCAGTATTTT.

V usage is TRBV10-3 and J usage is TRBJ2-7; TRBD2 matches 7 bases. Germline V gene data show CDR1 as ENHRY and CDR2 as SYGVKD. The CDR3 extends over 14 amino acids. V was clipped by 5 bases and J by 2 bases; unmatched bases: 6. This chain's CDR3 is CAISPGLTTYEQYF. The CDR3 DNA follows: TGTGCCATCAGTCCGGGACTAACAACCTACGAGCAGTACTTC.

The chain joins TRBV25-1 to TRBJ2-5; 8 bases align to TRBD1. Trimming cost V 5 bases and J 0 bases; bases outside gene matches: 2. This CDR3 has 14 residues. CDR1 and CDR2 (germline): MGHDK, SYGVNS. As DNA, the CDR3 is TGTGCCAGCAGTTGGACAGGGAACCAAGAGACCCAGTACTTC. The encoded protein is CASSWTGNQETQYF. The full variable domain, rest sourced from reference TRBV25-1 and TRBJ2-5, is EADIYQTPRYLVIGTGKKITLECSQTMGHDKMYWYQQDPGMELHLIHYSYGVNSTEKGDLSSESTVSRIRTEHFPLTLESARPSHTSQYLCASSWTGNQETQYFGPGTRLLVL.

The J gene is TRBJ2-7, the V gene TRBV29-1, with D perhaps TRBD2 (6 bases). The V gene's germline CDR1 is SQVTM and CDR2 ANQGSEA. V was pared by 6 bases and J by 3 bases, with 15 bases between. CDR3 length equals 13 residues. CDR3 loop: CSVRGSGDYEQYF. DNA for the CDR3: TGCAGCGTCCGGGGGTCCGGGGACTACGAGCAGTACTTC.

Here the CDR3 reads CASSLQGPGANVLTF. The DNA for the CDR3 is TGTGCCAGCAGCCTACAGGGGCCGGGGGCCAACGTCCTGACTTTC. This chain links TRBV2 with TRBJ2-6; 7 bases agree with TRBD1. The CDR3 totals 15 residues. With 6 bases clipped from V and 4 bases from J, the junction kept 6 bases outside the gene matches. Germline lookup yields CDR1 SNHLY and CDR2 FYNNEI.

This sequence joins TRBV5-1 and TRBJ1-3; no clear D gene. Between the trimmed V and J ends, which lost 2 bases and 0 bases, there was a span of 12 bases. The germline gives CDR1 SGHRS, CDR2 YFSETQ. The CDR3 sequence is 16 residues long. The CDR3 nucleotides read TGCGCCAGCAGCTTAAGTGGCAGACTCTCTGGAAACACCATATATTTT. Residues: CASSLSGRLSGNTIYF.